The 11 T cell receptor beta chains in this list originate from one sample, sequenced in a study of PD-1 blockade in mismatch repair-deficient tumors. Generated by immunoSEQ multiplex PCR, the TCRdb table keeps only in-frame clones and is missing some. The data show 90,000 to 120,000 clones, 82% seen once. The material was peripheral blood, obtained roughly eight months after starting pembrolizumab. Receptor source: an adult with mismatch repair-deficient cancer.

The V gene is TRBV7-2, the J gene TRBJ2-1, with D possibly being TRBD2 (6 bases). V shed 5 bases and J shed 4 bases, with 12 bases lying between them. CDR3 length equals 14 residues. Germline CDR1 SGHTA, CDR2 FQGNSA. CDR3 nucleotides: TGTGCCAGCAGCCGGGGGTCGGGGTACAATGAGCAGTTCTTC. It encodes CASSRGSGYNEQFF.

This chain connects TRBV6-6 to TRBJ1-1, with unresolved D. Deletions cut 2 bases from V and 5 bases from J, with 9 bases between. The germline gives CDR1 MNHNY, CDR2 SVGAGI (reference sequence). This CDR3 is built from 13 residues. The CDR3, as DNA: TGTGCCAGCAGTTACCCCGGCGGAACTGAAGCTTTCTTT. Its translation is CASSYPGGTEAFF.

This clone has a single count. The genes are TRBV29-1 and TRBJ2-1, with 10 positions matching TRBD2. This CDR3 comprises 15 residues. Unmatched junction bases numbered 5, after V lost 6 bases and J lost 0 bases. Germline V gene sequence: CDR1 SQVTM, CDR2 ANQGSEA. For the CDR3, the DNA is TGCAGCGTACCACCTAGCGGGAGCTCCTACAATGAGCAGTTCTTC. Its translation: CSVPPSGSSYNEQFF.

V gene TRBV27 combines with J gene TRBJ1-5; a possible D gene is TRBD1 (5 bases). The CDR3 is 16 residues long. The germline V gene has CDR1 MNHEY and CDR2 SMNVEV (reference sequence). V was trimmed by 5 bases and J by 5 bases, leaving 19 bases between them. CDR3 residues: CASSPQQVWEDQPQHF. The CDR3 region has the DNA TGTGCCAGCAGTCCCCAACAGGTCTGGGAGGATCAGCCCCAGCATTTT.

The J gene is TRBJ2-5, the V gene TRBV7-9; a possible D gene is TRBD1 (6 bases). The germline CDR1 and CDR2 sequences are SEHNR and FQNEAQ (reference sequence). V lost 5 bases and J 0 bases, leaving 25 bases between the germline ends. The CDR3 contains 19 residues. The CDR3 here is CASSLSDRPLSPNQETQYF. In DNA, the CDR3 is TGTGCCAGCAGCCTTTCCGACAGGCCCCTAAGCCCCAACCAAGAGACCCAGTACTTC.

CDR3 in amino acids: CASSLRGQGAREQYF. The CDR3 DNA sequence: TGTGCCAGCAGCTTGCGGGGGCAGGGGGCGCGGGAGCAGTACTTC. V is TRBV5-6 and J is TRBJ2-7; 8 bases align to TRBD1. Losses at the gene ends were 1 base for V and 7 bases for J; bases not matched to a gene: 10. The CDR3 spans 15 residues. Germline V lookup: CDR1 SGHDT, CDR2 YYEEEE.

The J gene is TRBJ1-5, the V gene TRBV6-5, with a weak D call TRBD1 (6 bases). V lost 2 bases, J lost 5 bases, and 10 bases lay in between. Germline assignment: CDR1 MNHEY and CDR2 SVGAGI. This CDR3 is 14 amino acids long. The CDR3 sequence: CASSYGGADQPQHF. DNA of the CDR3: TGTGCCAGCAGTTACGGGGGCGCCGATCAGCCCCAGCATTTT.

J is TRBJ1-1 and V is TRBV11-2; D gene uncertain. V was shortened by 0 bases and J by 6 bases, with 8 bases between the two germline ends. From germline, CDR1 is SGHAT and CDR2 FQNNGV. The CDR3 sequence is 13 residues long. Here the CDR3 DNA reads TGTGCCAGCAGCTTAGAACGCAATCCTGAAGCTTTCTTT. This encodes CASSLERNPEAFF.

This clone was seen only a few times. In DNA, the CDR3 is TGTGCCAGCAGCGGTAACACAGGAAACTATGGCTACACCTTC. Protein: CASSGNTGNYGYTF. The chain joins TRBV9 to TRBJ1-2, with D maybe TRBD1 (5 bases). Germline V gene lookup returns CDR1 SGDLS and CDR2 YYNGEE. CDR3 length: 14 residues. The V end lost 3 bases, the J end lost 2 bases, and 11 bases lay between the germline ends. The whole variable domain, filled in from reference TRBV9 and TRBJ1-2, reads DSGVTQTPKHLITATGQRVTLRCSPRSGDLSVYWYQQSLDQGLQFLIQYYNGEERAKGNILERFSAQQFPDLHSELNLSSLELGDSALYFCASSGNTGNYGYTFGSGTRLTVV.

Worth noting for this clone: This same CDR3 is encoded by further DNA sequences in the sample. As DNA, the CDR3 is TGCAGCGTTCAAAGGGTTCACACCGGGGAGCTGTTTTTT. It translates to CSVQRVHTGELFF. V gene TRBV29-1 combines with J gene TRBJ2-2; D uncertain. The V gene's germline CDR1 is SQVTM and CDR2 ANQGSEA. This CDR3 has 13 residues. With 5 bases removed from V and 3 bases from J, the gap between germline ends came to 10 bases.

This clone was seen only a few times. V usage is TRBV5-5 and J usage is TRBJ2-7; 10 nucleotides line up with TRBD1. The CDR3 is 15 amino acids. Per germline, CDR1 SGHKS and CDR2 YYEKEE (reference sequence). The V segment lost 6 bases and the J segment 3 bases; nucleotides outside the gene matches: 9. The DNA of the CDR3 is TGTGCCAGCAACCACCTCCGGGACAGGGGCTACGAGCAGTACTTC. It is translated as CASNHLRDRGYEQYF. Full variable domain (remainder filled in from reference TRBV5-5 and TRBJ2-7): DAGVTQSPTHLIKTRGQQVTLRCSPISGHKSVSWYQQVLGQGPQFIFQYYEKEERGRGNFPDRFSARQFPNYSSELNVNALLLGDSALYLCASNHLRDRGYEQYFGPGTRLTVT.